This T cell receptor (beta chain) was identified in a study of cytomegalovirus exposure and HLA in healthy donors. Study-wide context: Of the donors genotyped, about 410 in all, 75% to 85% fell in the Caucasian-associated ancestry cluster. Overall study results and limits: The CMV antigen specificity of a few CMV-associated chains was confirmed through in vitro analysis.

Germline lookup yields CDR1 SGHNT and CDR2 YYREEE (reference sequence). The CDR3 has 15 amino acids. The V gene lost 4 bases and the J gene lost 7 bases, with 20 bases spanning the gap. This clone was recorded only once. Its antigen is still unknown. The PCR used 60 Vbeta and 13 Jbeta primers. The table came from immunoSEQ multiplex PCR; TCRdb's copy has only in-frame clones and leaves some out. In the table there are about 160,000 clones, over 60% of which are singletons. The V gene is TRBV5-4, the J gene TRBJ1-2; D perhaps matches TRBD1 (5 bases). The sample taken for sequencing was PBMCs. This clonotype originated in a young woman in good health and CMV-seronegative. The DNA of the CDR3 is TGTGCCAGCAGCACCCACGGTGGGGGGGTTAGTGGCTACACCTTC. Its translation is CASSTHGGGVSGYTF.